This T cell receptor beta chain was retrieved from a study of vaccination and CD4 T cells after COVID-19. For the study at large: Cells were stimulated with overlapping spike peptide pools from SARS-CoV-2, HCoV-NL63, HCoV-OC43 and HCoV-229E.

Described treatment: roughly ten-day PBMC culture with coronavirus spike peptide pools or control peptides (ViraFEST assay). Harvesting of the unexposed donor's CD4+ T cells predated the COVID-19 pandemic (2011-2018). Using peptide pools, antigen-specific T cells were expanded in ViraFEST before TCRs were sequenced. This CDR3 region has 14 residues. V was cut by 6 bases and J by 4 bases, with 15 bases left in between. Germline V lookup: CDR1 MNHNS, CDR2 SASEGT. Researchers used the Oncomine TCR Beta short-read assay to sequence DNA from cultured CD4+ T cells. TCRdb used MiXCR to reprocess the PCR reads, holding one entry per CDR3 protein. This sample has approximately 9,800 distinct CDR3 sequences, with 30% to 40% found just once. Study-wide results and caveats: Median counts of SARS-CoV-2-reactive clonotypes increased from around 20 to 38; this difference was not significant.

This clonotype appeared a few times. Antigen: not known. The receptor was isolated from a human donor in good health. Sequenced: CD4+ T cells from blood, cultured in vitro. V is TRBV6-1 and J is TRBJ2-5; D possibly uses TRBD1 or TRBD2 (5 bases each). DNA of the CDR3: TGTGCCAGCAGCGACCGGGGCCTTCCAGAGACCCAGTACTTC. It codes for CASSDRGLPETQYF.